The following is a T cell receptor (beta chain) sequence with its context. Its antigen is not known. From germline, CDR1 is DFQATT and CDR2 SNEGSKA (reference sequence). V lost 2 bases, J lost 7 bases, and 3 bases stayed unmatched. The CDR3 runs 15 residues. This record comes from a study of post-analysis software for immune sequencing data. Study summary: Several disease courses (relapsing-remitting, secondary progressive and progressive-relapsing) of multiple sclerosis were included. Findings and caveats of the study: TRBV5-6, TRBV5-1 and TRBV20-1 belonged to a set of roughly 5 TRBV segments that were more frequent in patients than controls. Relative to controls, patients with multiple sclerosis showed significantly lower normalized Chao1 diversity.

Carried by the TCR beta cDNA libraries were unique molecular identifiers. Starting from approximately 0.95 to 9.8 million T cells, the study yielded roughly 0.5 million cDNA molecules. Each CDR3 protein is one row after TCRdb ran MiXCR on the PCR reads. The sample includes about 460,000 distinct CDR3 sequences, approximately 45% of them seen just once. Specimen: blood. This chain joins TRBV20-1 and TRBJ2-1, with 15 nucleotides matching TRBD2. The receptor comes from a girl aged 10 to 17 with multiple sclerosis. The CDR3 sequence is CSARRGTSGRNEQFF. DNA of the CDR3: TGCAGTGCTAGACGGGGGACTAGCGGGAGGAATGAGCAGTTCTTC.